This T cell receptor (beta chain) was captured in a study of shared clonotypes between healthy human individuals. Whole-study context: The donors, a couple of women and three men, were aged 18 to 49.

Using immunoSEQ multiplex PCR, the repertoire was profiled, and TCRdb retains in-frame clones only, with some absent. The data contain 2 million to 2.5 million clones, more than 80% of them seen just once; the ten biggest clones take up 0.3% to 0.4%. Everyone who donated was a Caucasian adult who lived in Nashville, Tennessee. V was trimmed by 0 bases and J by 0 bases, leaving 7 bases between them. The CDR3 totals 15 residues. Germline CDR1 SGDLS, CDR2 YYNGEE. This TCR was recovered from a man aged 18 to 29 in good health. Some clones in this sample may be carry-over from other donors' samples. The sequencing input was naive CD4+ T cells from PBMCs. Described subset: CD45RA+ positively selected. This chain links TRBV9 with TRBJ1-5, with D unclear. The chain's CDR3 is CASSVAPYSNQPQHF. DNA of the CDR3: TGTGCCAGCAGCGTAGCCCCCTATAGCAATCAGCCCCAGCATTTT. The whole variable domain, remainder taken from reference TRBV9 and TRBJ1-5, is DSGVTQTPKHLITATGQRVTLRCSPRSGDLSVYWYQQSLDQGLQFLIQYYNGEERAKGNILERFSAQQFPDLHSELNLSSLELGDSALYFCASSVAPYSNQPQHFGDGTRLSIL.